These T cell receptor beta chains were read from a single sample in a study of blood T cell repertoires in COVID-19. Sequencing was performed with immunoSEQ multiplex PCR; in TCRdb, only in-frame clones are kept and a portion is missing. Found here are over 150,000 clones, over 75% of them singletons; the top ten hold about 28%. The sample comprised peripheral blood. The receptors shown here come from a woman in her seventies with acute or convalescent COVID-19. CDR3s include the opening cysteine and the closing phenylalanine or tryptophan. The D gene is left open where the match is weak. Clone size, where shown, is once, few, many, or a class for clones that have expanded.

abundance	v_gene	len	j_gene	d_gene	CDR3nt	CDR3aa
few	TRBV3-1/TRBV3-2	14	TRBJ1-4	NA	TGTGCCAGCAGCCAAGAAGGGGATAATGAAAAACTGTTTTTT	CASSQEGDNEKLFF
NA	TRBV18	14	TRBJ1-5	NA	TGTGCCAGCTCACCGGACAGCACGAATCAGCCCCAGCATTTT	CASSPDSTNQPQHF
NA	TRBV6-2/TRBV6-3	15	TRBJ1-5	TRBD1	TGTGCCAGCAGTTACACCGGGACAGGGTATCAGCCCCAGCATTTT	CASSYTGTGYQPQHF
NA	TRBV15	13	TRBJ2-1	TRBD1	TGTGCCACGCGCCCGACAGGGACCAATGAGCAGTTCTTC	CATRPTGTNEQFF
few	TRBV7-6	14	TRBJ2-5	NA	TGTGCCAGCAGCTTAGGGGTGGACAGAGAGACCCAGTACTTC	CASSLGVDRETQYF
NA	TRBV7-3	16	TRBJ2-5	TRBD2	TGTGCCAGCAGCTTAACCGGGAGGAGGGACCAAGAGACCCAGTACTTC	CASSLTGRRDQETQYF
NA	TRBV3-1/TRBV3-2	16	TRBJ2-5	TRBD2	TGTGCCAGCAGCCGCGGACTAGCGGGAGGGATGGAGACCCAGTACTTC	CASSRGLAGGMETQYF
NA	TRBV5-1	14	TRBJ1-1	TRBD1	TGCGCCAGCAGCGGAAAGACAGGGAGGACTGAAGCTTTCTTT	CASSGKTGRTEAFF
NA	TRBV7-9	13	TRBJ1-1	NA	TGTGCCAGCAGAAAACAGGAGAACACTGAAGCTTTCTTT	CASRKQENTEAFF
few	TRBV11-3	12	TRBJ2-7	TRBD1	TGTGCCAGCAGCTCCGGACAGGACGAGCAGTACTTC	CASSSGQDEQYF
NA	TRBV6-1	17	TRBJ1-1	TRBD1	TGTGCCAGCAGTGGACAAAAGACAGGGGACGGGAACACTGAAGCTTTCTTT	CASSGQKTGDGNTEAFF
NA	TRBV3-1/TRBV3-2	16	TRBJ1-2	NA	TGTGCCAGCAGCCATAGCGGGATCAGGGGCGTGTATGGCTACACCTTC	CASSHSGIRGVYGYTF
NA	TRBV27	20	TRBJ2-7	TRBD2	TGTGCCAGCAGTTTCCCGGTGGGACTAGCGGGAGGTCTTTTGCCTTCCGAGCAGTACTTC	CASSFPVGLAGGLLPSEQYF
NA	TRBV4-1	16	TRBJ2-5	TRBD2	TGCGCCAGCAGCCAAGATTTGAGGGAGGGCCGAGAGACCCAGTACTTC	CASSQDLREGRETQYF
NA	TRBV18	13	TRBJ2-2	NA	TGTGCCAGCTCACCCCCCTCGACCGGGGAGCTGTTTTTT	CASSPPSTGELFF
NA	TRBV2	15	TRBJ1-1	NA	TGTGCCAGCTCTAGAGTAGACAGCGAATCTTCTGAAGCTTTCTTT	CASSRVDSESSEAFF
NA	TRBV24-1	16	TRBJ2-3	TRBD2	TGTGCCACCAGTGATTCGGCGGGAGGGTGGGCAGATACGCAGTATTTT	CATSDSAGGWADTQYF
NA	TRBV15	18	TRBJ1-4	NA	TGTGCCACCAGCAGAGTGGGGGCAGGGTCGTTCTCCGATGAAAAACTGTTTTTT	CATSRVGAGSFSDEKLFF
NA	TRBV10-2	15	TRBJ2-1	TRBD2	TGCGCCAGCAGTTCGCCTAGCGGGACAAACAATGAGCAGTTCTTC	CASSSPSGTNNEQFF
few	TRBV30	18	TRBJ2-3	TRBD2	TGTGCCTGGAGTGTAGGTAGCGGGAGAACAATGGGGACAGATACGCAGTATTTT	CAWSVGSGRTMGTDTQYF
NA	TRBV2	14	TRBJ1-6	TRBD1	TGTGCCAGCAGTAGGACAGGCCCCGAGGGGGCCCTCCACTTT	CASSRTGPEGALHF
NA	TRBV10-1	15	TRBJ1-1	TRBD1	TGCGCCAGCAGTGAGTCCGCAGGGGGACCCACTGAAGCTTTCTTT	CASSESAGGPTEAFF
NA	TRBV29-1	15	TRBJ2-1	NA	TGCAGCGTTGGAGGGGGCAGGGGGGCCTACAATGAGCAGTTCTTC	CSVGGGRGAYNEQFF
few	TRBV5-1	14	TRBJ2-2	NA	TGCGCCAGCAGCTTGGGTCAGAACACCGGGGAGCTGTTTTTT	CASSLGQNTGELFF
once	TRBV29-1	12	TRBJ1-3	NA	TGCAGCGTTGATCAGGGAGGAAACACCATATATTTT	CSVDQGGNTIYF
once	TRBV19	13	TRBJ2-3	NA	TGTGCCAGTGCGTTGCAGGCCACAGATACGCAGTATTTT	CASALQATDTQYF
many	TRBV18	14	TRBJ1-1	NA	TGTGCCAGCTCACCAGTCACGACTTTGTCTGAAGCTTTCTTT	CASSPVTTLSEAFF
NA	TRBV29-1	14	TRBJ2-7	TRBD2	TGCAGCGTTTCGGTAGCGGGGACCTCCTACGAGCAGTACTTC	CSVSVAGTSYEQYF
NA	TRBV5-4	12	TRBJ1-1	NA	TGTGCCAGCAGCTCCGGACTCAAGGAAGCTTTCTTT	CASSSGLKEAFF
NA	TRBV3-1/TRBV3-2	13	TRBJ1-3	NA	TGTGCCAGCAGCCCGACACCTGGAAACACCATATATTTT	CASSPTPGNTIYF
NA	TRBV6-1	15	TRBJ2-2	NA	TGTGCCAGCAGTGAAAACAGGGTACAAACCGGGGAGCTGTTTTTT	CASSENRVQTGELFF
NA	TRBV29-1	18	TRBJ2-2	TRBD1	TGCAGCGTCGTAGGACAGGGAGGTTTATGGGCGAACACCGGGGAGCTGTTTTTT	CSVVGQGGLWANTGELFF
few	TRBV7-9	14	TRBJ1-2	TRBD1	TGTGCCAGCAGCAGGGACAGGGCCAACTATGGCTACACCTTC	CASSRDRANYGYTF
few	TRBV5-1	18	TRBJ1-1	NA	TGCGCCAGCAGCTTGGACCCCCTGGGGACCTCGGGGGGCACTGAAGCTTTCTTT	CASSLDPLGTSGGTEAFF
NA	TRBV14	16	TRBJ2-1	TRBD1	TGTGCCAGCAGCCCTTGGACAGGGGGCGCCTACAATGAGCAGTTCTTC	CASSPWTGGAYNEQFF